The subject of this entry is one T cell receptor (beta chain). The data were taken from a study of shared clonotypes between healthy human individuals. Looking at the study overall: Three plates were used per donor for CD4 naive, three for CD4 memory, two for CD8 naive and one for CD8 memory.

Clones were sequenced by immunoSEQ multiplex PCR, and TCRdb holds only the in-frame ones, with some missing. The sample records hundreds of thousands of clones, almost 97% being singletons. This CDR3 comprises 16 residues. Germline values: CDR1 MNHNS, CDR2 SASEGT. Trimming cost V 4 bases and J 0 bases; bases outside gene matches: 6. This TCR came from a woman in her thirties in good health. The chain uses TRBV6-1 and TRBJ2-7; TRBD2 matches 10 bases. The sequenced material came from naive CD4+ T cells sorted from blood. Described subset: CD45RA+ positively selected. CDR3 sequence: CASSVGLAASSYEQYF. CDR3 coding DNA: TGTGCCAGCAGTGTCGGACTAGCGGCTAGCTCCTACGAGCAGTACTTC.